This TCR beta chain comes out of a study of CD8+ T cells in alopecia areata. Study-wide results and limits: Lesional tissue from the scalp (especially in alopecia totalis/universalis) showed higher clonality than normal scalp.

The sequencing template was cDNA reverse transcribed from extracted RNA. Sequenced by immunoSEQ multiplex PCR; TCRdb stores in-frame clones only, minus some. This sample has fewer than 200,000 clones; about 60% occur once, and the top ten carry around an eighth. The treatment here: oral pan-JAK inhibitor, 5-10 mg twice daily. CDR1 SQVTM and CDR2 ANQGSEA come from the germline V gene. The V and J ends lost 1 base and 0 bases respectively, with 10 bases between them. This CDR3 has 15 residues. Note on this clone: The antigen is undetermined.

The chain couples TRBV29-1 to TRBJ2-1, with D possibly matching TRBD1 (5 bases). The source of this sequence is a human donor with alopecia areata. Sequenced material: CD8+ T cells sorted from blood, taken at week 24, from a patient treated with tofacitinib. The CDR3 loop is CSVEAPGISYNEQFF. CDR3 DNA: TGCAGCGTTGAAGCGCCAGGGATCTCCTACAATGAGCAGTTCTTC.